Shown below are 6 T cell receptor beta chains from a single sample sequenced in a study of resident and recirculating memory T cells in vitiligo. Using immunoSEQ multiplex PCR, the repertoire was profiled, and TCRdb retains in-frame clones only, with some absent. Of fewer than 85,000 clones listed, about 91% are singletons. Sample: blood. These receptors all come from a male donor with vitiligo.

V usage is TRBV19 and J usage is TRBJ1-1, with D perhaps TRBD1 (6 bases). CDR1 LNHDA and CDR2 SQIVND come from the germline V gene (reference sequence). The V and J ends lost 4 bases and 0 bases respectively, with 9 bases between them. The CDR3 totals 14 residues. CDR3 sequence: CASSTGQVNTEAFF. Written as DNA, the CDR3 is TGTGCCAGTAGTACGGGACAAGTGAACACTGAAGCTTTCTTT.

This sequence joins TRBV5-1 and TRBJ2-5; no definite D call. CDR1 SGHRS and CDR2 YFSETQ come from the germline V gene. Trimming removed 0 bases from V and 1 base from J, with 7 bases in between. This CDR3 has 14 residues. The CDR3 here is CASSLGTPQETQYF. In DNA form, the CDR3 reads TGCGCCAGCAGCTTGGGAACACCCCAAGAGACCCAGTACTTC. The variable domain in full, completed from reference TRBV5-1 and TRBJ2-5, reads KAGVTQTPRYLIKTRGQQVTLSCSPISGHRSVSWYQQTPGQGLQFLFEYFSETQRNKGNFPGRFSGRQFSNSRSEMNVSTLELGDSALYLCASSLGTPQETQYFGPGTRLLVL.

The rearrangement links TRBV15 to TRBJ1-4, with D tentatively TRBD1 (5 bases). Germline V gives CDR1 LNHNV, CDR2 YYDKDF (reference sequence). Trimming removed 0 bases at V and 7 bases at J, with 15 bases between. This CDR3 spans 16 amino acids. CDR3 nucleotides: TGTGCCACCAGCAGAGATCGGGGGGTATATGGTGAAAAACTGTTTTTT. Translation gives CATSRDRGVYGEKLFF.

In DNA, the CDR3 is TGCGCCAGCAGCTTGGCAGGGACCGGGGAGCTGTTTTTT. Translating it yields CASSLAGTGELFF. The chain joins TRBV5-1 to TRBJ2-2; TRBD1 might be the D (5 bases). Trimming shortened V by 0 bases and J by 5 bases, and 5 bases separated the two germline ends. CDR1 and CDR2 from the germline V gene are SGHRS and YFSETQ. The CDR3 sequence is 13 residues long.

The V gene is TRBV5-4, the J gene TRBJ2-4, with 8 bases matching TRBD1. The ends lost 4 bases at V and 2 bases at J; junction bases unmatched: 5. CDR1 is SGHNT, CDR2 YYREEE, per germline (reference sequence). The CDR3 extends over 15 amino acids. The CDR3 nucleotides are TGTGCCAGCAGCCCGGACAGGGATACCAAAAACATTCAGTACTTC. This encodes CASSPDRDTKNIQYF. Drawing the rest from reference TRBV5-4 and TRBJ2-4, the complete variable domain is ETGVTQSPTHLIKTRGQQVTLRCSSQSGHNTVSWYQQALGQGPQFIFQYYREEENGRGNFPPRFSGLQFPNYSSELNVNALELDDSALYLCASSPDRDTKNIQYFGAGTRLSVL.

The chain combines TRBV5-6 with TRBJ2-3; tentatively, D is TRBD2 (5 bases). The CDR3 runs to 15 residues. Germline CDR1 reads SGHDT; CDR2 reads YYEEEE. Trimming removed 3 bases at V and 0 bases at J, with 11 bases between. The CDR3 bases are TGTGCCAGCAGCTCCGGACGGGAAAGCACAGATACGCAGTATTTT. Residues: CASSSGRESTDTQYF.